This T cell receptor (beta chain) originates from a study of response to subunit inactivated influenza vaccine. This clonotype was counted ten times or more. The antigen is unknown. Findings and limits, study-wide: There was a suggestion from the authors that each seasonal influenza vaccination recruits few new T cells.

V shed 4 bases, J shed 3 bases, and the junction held 7 bases outside the gene matches. CDR1 and CDR2 from the germline V gene are SGHRS and YFSETQ. This CDR3 contains 14 residues. TCRdb re-called the RT-PCR reads through MiXCR, storing one row per CDR3 protein. Among hundreds of thousands of distinct CDR3 sequences listed, about 15% were seen once. The clonotype comes from a man aged 50 to 59 who received an inactivated influenza vaccine. The sample consisted of PBMCs from blood, taken around 15 days before vaccination. The genes are TRBV5-1 and TRBJ2-7, with TRBD1 matching 7 bases. The CDR3 protein is CASSQPGQIYEQYF. CDR3 sequence (DNA): TGCGCCAGCAGCCAACCGGGACAGATCTACGAGCAGTACTTC.